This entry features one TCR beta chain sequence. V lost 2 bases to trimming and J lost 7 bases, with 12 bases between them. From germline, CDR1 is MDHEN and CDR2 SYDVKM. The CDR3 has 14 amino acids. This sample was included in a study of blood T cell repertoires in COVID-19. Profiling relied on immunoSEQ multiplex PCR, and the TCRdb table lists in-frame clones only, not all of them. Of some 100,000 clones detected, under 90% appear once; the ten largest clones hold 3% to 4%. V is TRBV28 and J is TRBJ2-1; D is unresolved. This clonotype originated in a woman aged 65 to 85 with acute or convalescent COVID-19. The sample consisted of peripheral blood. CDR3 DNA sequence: TGTGCCAGCAGTTTAGTGGTGCCGGGTAATGAGCAGTTCTTC. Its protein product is CASSLVVPGNEQFF.